Sequencing of this T cell receptor beta chain was carried out in a study of shared clonotypes between healthy human individuals. Terminally differentiated effector memory CD45RA+ cells were excluded by CCR7 positive selection of CD45RO-negative cells. Data came from immunoSEQ multiplex PCR; TCRdb stores just in-frame clones and leaves some out. The top ten hold 0.95% to 1.5% of the sample, which has some 1,900,000 clones, approximately 95% seen once. This TCR was recovered from a man aged 18 to 35 in good health. Sequences were obtained from naive CD8+ T cells sorted from blood.

This CDR3 is CASTGTGSNQPQHF. The DNA of the CDR3 is TGTGCCAGCACCGGGACAGGGAGCAATCAGCCCCAGCATTTT. The chain carries TRBV6-5 and TRBJ1-5, with 9 bases fitting TRBD1. The CDR3 has 14 residues. CDR1 is MNHEY and CDR2 is SVGAGI in the germline V gene. Trimming removed 7 bases from V and 1 base from J; junction bases left unmatched: 2.